These 19 T cell receptor beta chains originate from one sample sequenced in a study of OX40 agonist ivuxolimab in advanced cancers. The data were produced by immunoSEQ multiplex PCR, yet TCRdb's version contains in-frame clones alone and is incomplete. The sample contains around 55,000 clones, 70% to 90% of which appear only once. Sequences were derived from CD4+ or CD8+ T cells sorted from blood, sampled in a trial of the OX40 agonist ivuxolimab. These receptors all stem from an adult with an advanced solid tumor such as melanoma, head and neck, liver or kidney cancer.

The chain joins TRBV27 to TRBJ1-1; D is unclear. This CDR3 spans 13 amino acids. Deletions cut 5 bases from V and 11 bases from J, with 18 bases between. Germline-derived CDR1 and CDR2 are MNHEY and SMNVEV (reference sequence). The CDR3 is CASSPSRLGRAFF. The CDR3 bases are TGTGCCAGCAGTCCTTCGCGGTTAGGACGCGCTTTCTTT.

This clone is a singleton in its sample. The chain combines TRBV5-5 with TRBJ2-7; 9 nucleotides align to TRBD2. Germline CDR1 reads SGHKS; CDR2 reads YYEKEE (reference sequence). The junction had 5 bases not matched to a gene; V was cut back by 2 bases and J by 5 bases. The CDR3 runs 14 residues. In DNA form, the CDR3 reads TGTGCCAGCAGCTTTAGCGGGAGCTTCAACGAGCAGTACTTC. Translating gives CASSFSGSFNEQYF.

The gene calls are TRBV30 and TRBJ2-1; D gene uncertain. The CDR3 has 13 amino acids. Trimming stripped 1 base from V and 3 bases from J, with 7 bases between. Germline loops: CDR1 GTSNPN, CDR2 SVGIG (reference sequence). This CDR3 is CAWSGAIYNEQFF. DNA of the CDR3: TGTGCCTGGAGTGGGGCGATCTACAATGAGCAGTTCTTC. The full variable domain, rest sourced from reference TRBV30 and TRBJ2-1, is SQTIHQWPATLVQPVGSPLSLECTVEGTSNPNLYWYRQAAGRGLQLLFYSVGIGQISSEVPQNLSASRPQDRQFILSSKKLLLSDSGFYLCAWSGAIYNEQFFGPGTRLTVL.

This chain links TRBV19 with TRBJ2-1; 9 bases align to TRBD2. The CDR3 is 15 residues long. V shed 3 bases, J shed 3 bases, and the junction held 3 bases outside the gene matches. The germline V gene encodes CDR1 LNHDA and CDR2 SQIVND (reference sequence). This CDR3 reads CASSISGGGYNEQFF. The CDR3 DNA sequence: TGTGCCAGTAGTATTAGCGGGGGAGGCTACAATGAGCAGTTCTTC.

The rearrangement joins TRBV5-5 to TRBJ1-5; no definite D call. This CDR3 contains 14 residues. V was trimmed by 1 base and J by 7 bases, leaving 12 bases between them. Germline values: CDR1 SGHKS, CDR2 YYEKEE (reference sequence). The CDR3: CASSLSRGGQPQHF. In DNA form, the CDR3 reads TGTGCCAGCAGCTTGTCTCGGGGAGGGCAGCCCCAGCATTTT.

The chain is built from TRBV2 and TRBJ1-5, with 8 bases that match TRBD1. There are 16 residues in the CDR3. The V gene's germline CDR1 is SNHLY and CDR2 FYNNEI. The trim removed 4 bases at V and 3 bases at J, leaving 8 bases unmatched. The CDR3 DNA reads as TGTGCCAGCAGTGGGGGGACAGGAATCCTCAATCAGCCCCAGCATTTT. Its protein product is CASSGGTGILNQPQHF.

This chain connects TRBV6-1 to TRBJ2-1; 8 bases match TRBD2. Germline V gives CDR1 MNHNS, CDR2 SASEGT. The CDR3 covers 15 residues. Trimming at V came to 5 bases and at J to 5 bases, leaving 8 bases not matched to a gene. The CDR3 DNA follows: TGTGCCAGCAGTCCCCTAGCGGGTGAAGACAATGAGCAGTTCTTC. Protein: CASSPLAGEDNEQFF.

A few counts support this clone. This chain connects TRBV30 to TRBJ1-1; D gene uncertain. This CDR3 is built from 12 residues. V dropped 2 bases and J dropped 3 bases, with 7 bases sitting between them. Germline values: CDR1 GTSNPN, CDR2 SVGIG (reference sequence). CDR3 region: CAWSLGYTEAFF. CDR3 bases: TGTGCCTGGAGTTTGGGGTACACTGAAGCTTTCTTT.

V usage is TRBV4-3 and J usage is TRBJ1-5, with 10 positions matching TRBD1. This CDR3 contains 19 residues. Trimming cost V 1 base and J 0 bases; bases outside gene matches: 9. Looked up from germline, CDR1 is LGHNA and CDR2 is YSLEER. This CDR3 reads CASSQGGTGAKYSNQPQHF. The DNA for the CDR3 is TGCGCCAGCAGCCAAGGCGGGACAGGGGCTAAATATAGCAATCAGCCCCAGCATTTT.

V usage is TRBV6-5 and J usage is TRBJ2-7; tentatively, D is TRBD2 (6 bases). V was cut by 4 bases and J by 5 bases, with 12 bases left in between. CDR3 size: 13 residues. The V gene's germline CDR1 is MNHEY and CDR2 SVGAGI. The CDR3 DNA reads TGTGCCAGCAGTTTCGGGAGTAGTAACGAGCAGTACTTC. This codes for CASSFGSSNEQYF.

The CDR3 DNA is TGTGCCAGCAGTTTGACTAGCGGGAGTGAGACCCAGTACTTC. Residues: CASSLTSGSETQYF. The rearrangement joins TRBV6-5 to TRBJ2-5; 12 nucleotides line up with TRBD2. The V gene end was trimmed by 4 bases and the J gene end by 5 bases; junction bases not matched to a gene: 2. CDR1 and CDR2 (germline): MNHEY, SVGAGI. This CDR3 spans 14 amino acids.

The chain combines TRBV6-5 with TRBJ1-5; D perhaps matches TRBD1 (5 bases). There are 14 residues in the CDR3. CDR1 is MNHEY and CDR2 is SVGAGI in the germline V gene. The ends were cut back, 4 bases at V and 5 bases at J, with 12 bases in the middle. The DNA for the CDR3 is TGTGCCAGCAGTTCCGGGAGGGGCGATCAGCCCCAGCATTTT. It is translated as CASSSGRGDQPQHF.

The chain couples TRBV5-1 to TRBJ2-2, with D maybe TRBD2 (6 bases). This CDR3 has 15 amino acids. Germline CDR1 is SGHRS and CDR2 is YFSETQ. The V gene lost 4 bases and the J gene lost 7 bases, with 17 bases spanning the gap. The CDR3 loop reads CASSPVAGLGGELFF. The CDR3, as DNA: TGCGCCAGCAGCCCTGTTGCGGGATTGGGCGGGGAGCTGTTTTTT.

The genes are TRBV19 and TRBJ1-5; TRBD1 agrees at 7 bases. CDR3 length equals 15 residues. The V and J ends lost 3 bases and 5 bases, in that order; junction bases with no gene match: 7. Germline loops: CDR1 LNHDA, CDR2 SQIVND (reference sequence). The CDR3 reads CASSIRPGGDQPQHF. DNA for the CDR3: TGTGCCAGTAGTATTCGCCCAGGGGGTGATCAGCCCCAGCATTTT.

The chain links TRBV28 to TRBJ1-5, with D hard to call. The CDR3 has 12 amino acids. V lost 5 bases, J lost 3 bases, and 5 bases lay in between. CDR1 is MDHEN and CDR2 is SYDVKM in the germline V gene. CDR3 region: CASSPDNQPQHF. In DNA, the CDR3 is TGTGCCAGCAGTCCCGACAATCAGCCCCAGCATTTT.

This sequence joins TRBV13 and TRBJ2-1, with D unresolved. Trimming removed 6 bases at V and 5 bases at J, with 8 bases between. CDR1 is PRHDT and CDR2 is FYEKMQ in the germline V gene (reference sequence). This CDR3 has 12 residues. This chain's CDR3 is CASSHQDNEQFF. In DNA, the CDR3 is TGTGCCAGCAGTCACCAGGACAATGAGCAGTTCTTC.

This sequence joins TRBV7-6 and TRBJ2-2; a weak D match, TRBD2 (6 bases). The V and J ends lost 3 bases and 7 bases respectively, with 6 bases between them. Germline V gene data show CDR1 as SGHVS and CDR2 as FNYEAQ. This CDR3 region has 12 residues. CDR3 nucleotide sequence: TGTGCCAGCAGCTTCGGGGGCGGGGAGCTGTTTTTT. Its translation: CASSFGGGELFF.

This clone was observed once. The chain uses TRBV19 and TRBJ2-7, with D uncertain. CDR3 length equals 13 residues. CDR1 LNHDA and CDR2 SQIVND come from the germline V gene (reference sequence). V lost 3 bases, J lost 11 bases, and 17 bases lay in between. CDR3 residues: CASSMGSFEPEYF. The CDR3 region has the DNA TGTGCCAGTAGTATGGGTTCTTTTGAACCAGAGTACTTC.

This clone was counted only a few times. The sample carries other DNA sequences with the same CDR3. The V call is TRBV27, the J call TRBJ2-7; TRBD2 matches at 7 bases. V lost 3 bases and J lost 3; bases outside the gene matches: 2. The germline gives CDR1 MNHEY, CDR2 SMNVEV (reference sequence). The CDR3 loop spans 13 amino acids. CDR3: CASSFASGYEQYF. The CDR3 region has the DNA TGTGCCAGCAGTTTCGCTAGCGGCTACGAGCAGTACTTC.